The 25 T cell receptor beta chains below were found in one sample sequenced in a study of low-dose radiotherapy and immunotherapy resistance in tumors. Both TCRalpha and TCRbeta chains were reverse transcribed with V-gene-specific primers. The PCR that amplified TCRs ran for about 20 cycles, relying on a constant-region primer and a V-primer adapter. TCRdb recomputed calls from the reads with MiXCR, one row per CDR3 protein. The data contain fewer than 95,000 distinct CDR3 sequences, 9.4% of them singletons. The time point is: before trial treatment. The sample was PBMCs, taken before treatment. These receptors originate from a male donor with prostate cancer.

The CDR3 nucleotides are TGCGCCAGCAGCAGAGGACTAGCGGCGAGCTCCTACAATGAGCAGTTCTTC. Encoded protein: CASSRGLAASSYNEQFF. The rearrangement links TRBV5-1 to TRBJ2-1; 10 positions agree with TRBD2. This CDR3 has 17 residues. The junction had 7 bases not matched to a gene; V was cut back by 4 bases and J by 0 bases. Looked up from germline, CDR1 is SGHRS and CDR2 is YFSETQ.

This clonotype was recorded many times. V gene TRBV7-2 combines with J gene TRBJ2-3; weak D call: TRBD2 (5 bases). Germline CDR1 SGHTA, CDR2 FQGNSA. This CDR3 is built from 14 residues. V was clipped by 5 bases and J by 0 bases, with 9 bases between them. The CDR3 nucleotides read TGTGCCAGCAGCCCCGGGGTTAGCACAGATACGCAGTATTTT. Its protein product is CASSPGVSTDTQYF.

This clonotype came up many times. The gene calls are TRBV19 and TRBJ2-2; D is unresolved. This CDR3 has 15 amino acids. Germline V gene sequence: CDR1 LNHDA, CDR2 SQIVND (reference sequence). The V gene lost 3 bases and the J gene lost 4 bases, with 12 bases spanning the gap. The CDR3 DNA reads as TGTGCCAGTAGTATTATGATAGAAAGCACCGGGGAGCTGTTTTTT. It is translated as CASSIMIESTGELFF.

This clonotype came up many times. The V gene is TRBV13, the J gene TRBJ2-3, with 9 bases aligning to TRBD2. Unmatched junction bases numbered 11, after V lost 8 bases and J lost 2 bases. Germline CDR1 reads PRHDT; CDR2 reads FYEKMQ (reference sequence). CDR3 length: 16 residues. As DNA, the CDR3 is TGTGCCAGCGCCATCGGAGCGGGAGGTAACACAGATACGCAGTATTTT. Protein: CASAIGAGGNTDTQYF.

The chain recombines TRBV27 with TRBJ1-2; weak D call: TRBD1 (6 bases). The CDR3 is 14 amino acids. CDR1 and CDR2 from the germline V gene are MNHEY and SMNVEV (reference sequence). V was pared by 2 bases and J by 8 bases, with 15 bases between. The CDR3 reads CASSLLGGGPGYTF. The CDR3 nucleotides are TGTGCCAGCAGTTTACTGGGGGGGGGCCCCGGCTACACCTTC.

As regards this clonotype: Given a far larger clone just one base away, this is likely a sequencing read error. This chain joins TRBV4-1 and TRBJ2-1; 8 nucleotides line up with TRBD2. The ends lost 4 bases at V and 10 bases at J; junction bases unmatched: 12. This CDR3 is built from 15 residues. Germline CDR1 MGHRA, CDR2 YSYEKL. CDR3 protein: CASSPSGRVNYEQFF. CDR3 DNA: TGCGCCAGCAGCCCGTCCGGGAGGGTTAACTACGAGCAGTTCTTC.

This clonotype was counted many times. This sequence joins TRBV18 and TRBJ2-7; D may correspond to TRBD1 or TRBD2 (6 bases each). The CDR3 is 15 amino acids. V lost 8 bases and J 3 bases, leaving 20 bases between the germline ends. CDR1 is KGHSH and CDR2 is LQKENI in the germline V gene. CDR3 region: CASSPPAGTSYEQYF. The DNA of the CDR3 is TGTGCCAGCAGCCCTCCGGCGGGGACAAGCTACGAGCAGTACTTC.

This clonotype has at least ten counts. The chain is built from TRBV4-1 and TRBJ2-3, with a weak D call TRBD1 (6 bases). CDR1 and CDR2 (germline): MGHRA, YSYEKL. The CDR3 is 13 residues long. CDR3 protein: CASEGGSTDTQYF. CDR3 in DNA: TGCGCTAGTGAAGGGGGTAGCACAGATACGCAGTATTTT.

This clonotype was recorded many times. This chain joins TRBV29-1 and TRBJ2-7, with 10 bases lining up with TRBD1. Germline trimming cut 4 bases from V and 5 bases from J; bases unmatched to any gene: 2. This CDR3 contains 12 residues. CDR1 and CDR2 (germline): SQVTM, ANQGSEA. The CDR3 loop reads CSVGGTGDEQYF. CDR3 in DNA: TGCAGCGTTGGGGGGACAGGGGACGAGCAGTACTTC.

This clonotype showed up many times. This chain joins TRBV27 and TRBJ1-6; 10 bases align to TRBD1. The CDR3 covers 19 residues. The junction had 13 bases not matched to a gene; V was cut back by 4 bases and J by 4 bases. Germline CDR1 is MNHEY and CDR2 is SMNVEV (reference sequence). The CDR3 is CASSSFAPGTGVYNSPLHF. CDR3 nucleotide sequence: TGTGCCAGCAGTTCGTTCGCCCCCGGGACAGGGGTTTATAATTCACCCCTCCACTTT.

This clonotype was found many times. The CDR3: CASSATGGSYNEQFF. The CDR3 coding sequence is TGTGCCAGCAGCGCTACAGGGGGCTCCTACAATGAGCAGTTCTTC. J is TRBJ2-1 and V is TRBV2, with 8 bases aligning to TRBD1. This CDR3 has 15 amino acids. Germline loops: CDR1 SNHLY, CDR2 FYNNEI. V was pared by 6 bases and J by 0 bases, with 4 bases of the junction left unmatched.

The sample holds many counts of this clonotype. The chain is built from TRBV13 and TRBJ2-3; no definite D call. V was trimmed by 5 bases and J by 0 bases, leaving 18 bases between them. The CDR3 runs to 17 residues. The germline gives CDR1 PRHDT, CDR2 FYEKMQ (reference sequence). The CDR3 loop reads CASSTESRFSSTDTQYF. The CDR3 bases are TGTGCCAGCAGCACGGAATCGAGGTTTTCTAGCACAGATACGCAGTATTTT.

This clonotype showed up many times. The chain is built from TRBV28 and TRBJ1-1; 7 positions match TRBD1. V trimming: 4 bases; J trimming: 10 bases; junction bases outside the gene matches: 18. The CDR3 sequence is 16 residues long. Germline V gene data show CDR1 as MDHEN and CDR2 as SYDVKM. CDR3 DNA: TGTGCCAGCAGTTCCCCCAACAGGGGAAATACCCTGATAGCTTTCTTT. Amino acids: CASSSPNRGNTLIAFF.

This clonotype was seen repeatedly, ten times or more. The chain joins TRBV10-3 to TRBJ2-1; 7 bases line up with TRBD2. J was trimmed by 6 bases and V by 6 bases; bases with no gene match: 17. CDR3 length: 17 residues. Germline lookup yields CDR1 ENHRY and CDR2 SYGVKD. The CDR3 spells CAISLGASGGGANEQFF. CDR3 DNA sequence: TGTGCCATCAGCCTTGGGGCTAGCGGAGGCGGCGCCAATGAGCAGTTCTTC.

This clonotype was observed at least ten times. This rearrangement joins TRBV7-8 to TRBJ2-7; TRBD2 matches 9 bases. V lost 1 base to trimming and J lost 7 bases; unmatched junction nucleotides: 2. The CDR3 loop spans 13 amino acids. Germline CDR1 SGHVS, CDR2 FQNEAQ. The CDR3 reads CASSLVAGAEQYF. CDR3 nucleotides: TGTGCCAGCAGCTTAGTAGCGGGGGCGGAGCAGTACTTC.

Details on this clonotype: With a far larger clone one base away, a read error is the likely cause. This sequence joins TRBV2 and TRBJ2-1; either TRBD1 or TRBD2 may supply D (5 bases each). This CDR3 has 13 amino acids. The germline gives CDR1 SNHLY, CDR2 FYNNEI. Trimming stripped 4 bases from V and 10 bases from J, with 14 bases between. CDR3 bases: TGTGCCAGCAGTGTTACCAGGGACCACGAGCAGTTCTTC. Translated: CASSVTRDHEQFF.

The CDR3 is CASSLDLSASYGYTF. Here the CDR3 DNA reads TGTGCCAGCAGCTTAGATCTGTCAGCCAGCTATGGCTACACCTTC. The chain is built from TRBV7-2 and TRBJ1-2; the D is unclear. This CDR3 has 15 amino acids. V was cut by 1 base and J by 4 bases, with 13 bases left in between. Germline lookup yields CDR1 SGHTA and CDR2 FQGNSA.

The sample holds many counts of this clonotype. The chain uses TRBV28 and TRBJ1-2, with D uncertain. In germline, CDR1 is MDHEN, CDR2 SYDVKM. Trimming took off 2 bases at V and 5 bases at J, with 6 bases between the two ends. There are 12 residues in the CDR3. This CDR3 is CASSLTRYGYTF. CDR3 sequence (DNA): TGTGCCAGCAGTTTAACTCGGTATGGCTACACCTTC.

This clonotype was picked up many times. V usage is TRBV28 and J usage is TRBJ2-7, with D perhaps matching TRBD1 (6 bases). The CDR3 length is 14 residues. Germline values: CDR1 MDHEN, CDR2 SYDVKM. V lost 5 bases and J 6 bases, leaving 17 bases between the germline ends. The CDR3 spells CASSQLPGQLEQYF. DNA for the CDR3: TGTGCCAGCAGTCAATTACCCGGACAGCTCGAGCAGTACTTC.

The chain has TRBV3-1 and TRBJ1-4, with D tentatively TRBD1 (6 bases). V lost 4 bases and J lost 8, with 11 bases in between. This CDR3 has 13 residues. The germline CDR1 and CDR2 sequences are LGHDT and YNNKEL (reference sequence). CDR3 sequence reads: CASSPQGREKLFF. DNA of the CDR3: TGTGCCAGCAGCCCACAGGGTAGGGAAAAACTGTTTTTT. Full variable domain (rest looked up from reference TRBV3-1 and TRBJ1-4): DTAVSQTPKYLVTQMGNDKSIKCEQNLGHDTMYWYKQDSKKFLKIMFSYNNKELIINETVPNRFSPKSPDKAHLNLHINSLELGDSAVYFCASSPQGREKLFFGSGTQLSVL.

This clonotype was detected ten times or more. The V gene is TRBV24-1, the J gene TRBJ2-3; unclear D gene. The V end was cut by 5 bases, the J end by 5 bases, with 13 bases between. CDR3 length: 14 residues. Germline CDR1 is KGHDR and CDR2 is SFDVKD. Here the CDR3 reads CATSGTTTRDTQYF. The CDR3 DNA reads as TGTGCCACCAGTGGGACCACTACCCGAGATACGCAGTATTTT.

This clonotype occurred many times. This chain links TRBV19 with TRBJ2-4, with a weak D call TRBD2 (6 bases). The CDR3 is made up of 17 amino acids. Looked up from germline, CDR1 is LNHDA and CDR2 is SQIVND (reference sequence). V was clipped by 4 bases and J by 6 bases, with 22 bases between them. The DNA of the CDR3 is TGTGCCAGTAGTAAGGGTTTATCGCGGGAAGGCTCAAACATTCAGTACTTC. Its protein product is CASSKGLSREGSNIQYF.

This clonotype was recorded many times. The gene calls are TRBV14 and TRBJ2-7; 8 nucleotides match TRBD1. Germline V lookup: CDR1 SGHDN, CDR2 FVKESK. The CDR3 contains 15 residues. The V segment lost 4 bases and the J segment 7 bases; nucleotides outside the gene matches: 12. This chain's CDR3 is CASSPPRTGLREQYF. The CDR3 DNA reads as TGTGCCAGCAGCCCCCCTCGGACAGGGTTGAGGGAGCAGTACTTC.

This clonotype came up many times. V and J are TRBV28 and TRBJ2-3; no definite D call. V was cut by 6 bases and J by 5 bases, with 12 bases left in between. CDR3 length equals 13 residues. Germline V gene data show CDR1 as MDHEN and CDR2 as SYDVKM. CDR3 sequence reads: CASRDGREDTQYF. As DNA, the CDR3 is TGTGCCAGCAGGGACGGGCGAGAAGATACGCAGTATTTT.

This clonotype was detected ten times or more. The chain is built from TRBV4-3 and TRBJ2-7; D gene uncertain. CDR1 is LGHNA, CDR2 YSLEER, per germline. Trimming cost V 0 bases and J 6 bases, with 9 bases left between them. CDR3 size: 13 residues. In DNA form, the CDR3 reads TGCGCCAGCAGCCAAGATCGTGGGCTCGAGCAGTACTTC. Its translation is CASSQDRGLEQYF.